One sample yielded the 27 T cell receptor beta chains listed below, sequenced in a study of post-analysis software for immune sequencing data. Study results and caveats: Elevated frequency relative to controls characterized four or five TRBV segments in patients, TRBV5-6, TRBV5-1 and TRBV20-1 among them.

The antigens of these receptors remain unknown. Unique molecular identifiers featured in each of the TCR beta cDNA libraries. TCRdb redid the calling of the PCR reads with MiXCR, one entry per CDR3 protein. The sample carries around 260,000 distinct CDR3 sequences, 30% to 45% recorded once. Sample: blood. Every receptor here comes from a girl aged 5 to 17 with multiple sclerosis.

For this clonotype: This may arise from a read error, as a much more abundant clone is one base away. This chain links TRBV7-8 with TRBJ2-7; 7 bases match TRBD2. The CDR3 loop spans 16 amino acids. Germline V gives CDR1 SGHVS, CDR2 FQNEAQ. The V and J ends lost 1 base and 5 bases, in that order; junction bases with no gene match: 11. The CDR3 protein is CASSLGHQGGSDEQYF. The DNA for the CDR3 is TGTGCCAGCAGCTTAGGCCACCAGGGAGGGTCCGACGAGCAGTACTTC.

In regard to this clonotype: A much larger clone lies one base from this, so it may be a read error. The chain combines TRBV5-6 with TRBJ2-5; TRBD2 aligns across 11 bases. Germline V lookup: CDR1 SGHDT, CDR2 YYEEEE. The CDR3 is made up of 14 amino acids. Trimming took 4 bases from V and 11 from J; bases not matched to a gene: 10. CDR3 amino acids: CASSPSGTSGEQYF. Here the CDR3 DNA reads TGTGCCAGCAGCCCTTCCGGGACTAGCGGTGAGCAGTACTTC.

Of note for this clonotype: It may be a read error: a sequence one base away is much more abundant. The gene calls are TRBV7-9 and TRBJ1-2; D is unclear. This CDR3 is 13 amino acids long. The germline CDR1 and CDR2 sequences are SEHNR and FQNEAQ (reference sequence). Trimming left V 5 bases short and J 4 bases short, with 11 bases between. The DNA of the CDR3 is TGTGCCAGCAGCGCCGAACACGGCTATGGCTACACCTTC. It yields the protein CASSAEHGYGYTF.

The V gene is TRBV20-1, the J gene TRBJ1-2; D might be TRBD1 (6 bases). The CDR3 length is 12 residues. The V end was cut by 4 bases, the J end by 4 bases, with 10 bases between. The V gene's germline CDR1 is DFQATT and CDR2 SNEGSKA (reference sequence). This chain's CDR3 is CSATDSCYGYTF. As DNA, the CDR3 is TGCAGTGCTACGGACAGCTGCTATGGCTACACCTTC.

Turning to this clonotype: It may be a read error: a sequence one base away is much more abundant. The chain recombines TRBV6-6 with TRBJ2-7; the match to TRBD1 covers 9 bases. J gave up 6 bases and V 2 bases, and 8 bases lay outside the gene matches. This CDR3 comprises 15 residues. Germline CDR1 and CDR2: MNHNY and SVGAGI (reference sequence). The CDR3 DNA is TGTGCCAGCAGTTACGACAGGGGGAAACCCTGCGAGCAGTACTTC. It specifies CASSYDRGKPCEQYF.

The chain employs TRBV6-6 and TRBJ2-3; D not resolved. CDR1 is MNHNY and CDR2 is SVGAGI in the germline V gene (reference sequence). Trimming cost V 5 bases and J 1 base, with 13 bases left between them. The CDR3 is 15 residues long. CDR3 sequence: CASSRPWAGTDTQYF. The CDR3 DNA reads as TGTGCCAGCAGTCGGCCCTGGGCTGGCACAGATACGCAGTATTTT.

This clonotype was recorded at least ten times. The rearrangement links TRBV5-4 to TRBJ2-5; D ambiguous. This CDR3 contains 14 residues. Germline V gene sequence: CDR1 SGHNT, CDR2 YYREEE (reference sequence). V gave up 0 bases and J gave up 1 base, with 7 bases separating them. CDR3 nucleotide sequence: TGTGCCAGCAGCTTGGATAGATTCCAAGAGACCCAGTACTTC. Translation: CASSLDRFQETQYF.

The chain recombines TRBV4-3 with TRBJ1-5, with 8 bases lining up with TRBD1. Looked up from germline, CDR1 is LGHNA and CDR2 is YSLEER. This CDR3 has 15 residues. The V gene end was trimmed by 2 bases and the J gene end by 7 bases; junction bases not matched to a gene: 7. In nucleotides, the CDR3 is TGCGCCAGCAGCCAATGGACAGGGACGGGACAGCCCCAGCATTTT. This gives the protein CASSQWTGTGQPQHF.

On this clonotype: Possible read error: a much larger clone is one base away. The V gene is TRBV20-1, the J gene TRBJ2-4; 7 positions match TRBD2. Germline V gene data show CDR1 as DFQATT and CDR2 as SNEGSKA (reference sequence). V shed 5 bases and J 3 bases; nucleotides not matched to a gene: 7. The length of the CDR3 is 14 residues. The DNA for the CDR3 is TGCAGTGCTCAAGGGAGCGGGGACAAAAACATTCAGTACTTC. Its translation is CSAQGSGDKNIQYF.

Worth noting for this clonotype: One end of the junction varies from germline; a read error may be responsible. This chain connects TRBV7-9 to TRBJ2-2; 9 bases line up with TRBD2. Germline loops: CDR1 SEHNR, CDR2 FQNEAQ (reference sequence). There are 17 residues in the CDR3. The DNA for the CDR3 is TGTGCCAGCAGCCAAACACAGAGCGGGGGGAACACCGGGGAGCGGTTTTTT. Translated: CASSQTQSGGNTGERFF.

This clonotype appeared many times. CDR3 in amino acids: CASSLGLAGAPSPLPDTQYF. CDR3 nucleotides: TGCGCCAGCAGCTTGGGACTAGCGGGAGCTCCCAGTCCCCTCCCAGATACGCAGTATTTT. The genes are TRBV5-1 and TRBJ2-3; 12 bases align to TRBD2. The junction had 15 bases not matched to a gene; V was cut back by 0 bases and J by 4 bases. The CDR3 runs 20 residues. Germline V gene sequence: CDR1 SGHRS, CDR2 YFSETQ. The full variable domain, its missing parts supplied by reference TRBV5-1 and TRBJ2-3, is KAGVTQTPRYLIKTRGQQVTLSCSPISGHRSVSWYQQTPGQGLQFLFEYFSETQRNKGNFPGRFSGRQFSNSRSEMNVSTLELGDSALYLCASSLGLAGAPSPLPDTQYFGPGTRLTVL.

This clonotype was detected many times. V usage is TRBV20-1 and J usage is TRBJ2-1; 11 positions match TRBD2. This CDR3 has 16 residues. Germline loops: CDR1 DFQATT, CDR2 SNEGSKA (reference sequence). V lost 6 bases to trimming and J lost 0 bases; unmatched junction nucleotides: 7. CDR3 sequence reads: CSAGGLADSSYNEQFF. The CDR3 nucleotides are TGCAGTGCCGGGGGACTAGCGGACAGCTCCTACAATGAGCAGTTCTTC.

This chain connects TRBV27 to TRBJ2-7; the D gene is possibly TRBD2 (6 bases). Trimming removed 6 bases at V and 7 bases at J, with 16 bases between. CDR1 MNHEY and CDR2 SMNVEV come from the germline V gene (reference sequence). This CDR3 region has 13 residues. The CDR3 region has the DNA TGTGCCAGCAGCCCTTTGCGGGAAGTGGAGCAGTACTTC. Amino acid sequence: CASSPLREVEQYF.

The chain recombines TRBV12-3 or TRBV12-4 with TRBJ2-3, with D hard to call. V gave up 6 bases and J gave up 5 bases, with 12 bases separating them. The CDR3 is 13 residues long. The CDR3 here is CASSEPPEDTQYF. The CDR3 DNA is TGTGCCAGCAGCGAACCTCCGGAAGATACGCAGTATTTT.

This clonotype was seen more than once but under ten times. The gene calls are TRBV20-1 and TRBJ2-5; 9 nucleotides line up with TRBD1. Germline CDR1 is DFQATT and CDR2 is SNEGSKA (reference sequence). This CDR3 has 15 residues. The trim removed 6 bases at V and 5 bases at J, leaving 13 bases unmatched. The DNA for the CDR3 is TGCAGTGCCCGGGGACAGGGCGGGATGAGGGAGACCCAGTACTTC. Protein product: CSARGQGGMRETQYF.

This clonotype was detected ten times or more. The chain is built from TRBV4-1 and TRBJ2-7, with TRBD1 matching over 8 bases. The CDR3 extends over 13 amino acids. Trimming removed 5 bases from V and 3 bases from J; junction bases left unmatched: 3. In germline, CDR1 is MGHRA, CDR2 YSYEKL. DNA of the CDR3: TGCGCCAGCAGCTCCGACAGGGGCTACGAGCAGTACTTC. Protein product: CASSSDRGYEQYF.

The chain links TRBV20-1 to TRBJ2-3; 8 nucleotides agree with TRBD2. The CDR3 extends over 14 amino acids. Germline CDR1 and CDR2: DFQATT and SNEGSKA (reference sequence). The V gene end was trimmed by 6 bases and the J gene end by 0 bases; junction bases not matched to a gene: 5. This CDR3 is CSARLATSTDTQYF. As DNA, the CDR3 is TGCAGTGCCCGACTAGCGACTAGCACAGATACGCAGTATTTT.

The rearrangement joins TRBV5-1 to TRBJ1-2; TRBD1 is a possible D gene (5 bases). V lost 4 bases, J lost 6 bases, and 19 bases lay in between. CDR3 length: 15 residues. Germline CDR1 is SGHRS and CDR2 is YFSETQ. The CDR3 here is CASSPERWRGDGYTF. The CDR3 DNA sequence: TGCGCCAGCAGCCCAGAGCGGTGGAGGGGCGATGGCTACACCTTC.

This clonotype was observed a few times. The V and J genes are TRBV12-3 or TRBV12-4 and TRBJ1-1; 10 nucleotides align to TRBD1. Unmatched junction bases numbered 9, after V lost 6 bases and J lost 8 bases. CDR3 length: 14 residues. The CDR3 loop reads CASRLPGQGSEAFF. The CDR3 nucleotides read TGTGCCAGCAGATTGCCGGGACAGGGGTCGGAAGCTTTCTTT.

This clonotype showed up just once. The chain joins TRBV7-2 to TRBJ2-5; D gene unclear. The V end was cut by 0 bases, the J end by 4 bases, with 12 bases between. The germline V gene encodes CDR1 SGHTA and CDR2 FQGNSA. The length of the CDR3 is 15 residues. CDR3 protein: CASSLARASGETQYF. The CDR3 bases are TGTGCCAGCAGCTTAGCTAGGGCGTCGGGAGAGACCCAGTACTTC.

The table lists this clonotype with many counts. The gene calls are TRBV6-5 and TRBJ2-6; TRBD1 matches 10 bases. Germline V lookup: CDR1 MNHEY, CDR2 SVGAGI. Trimming took 0 bases from V and 0 from J; bases not matched to a gene: 11. The CDR3 extends over 21 amino acids. The chain's CDR3 is CASSYSPIPGQGGSGANVLTF. For the CDR3, the DNA is TGTGCCAGCAGTTACTCGCCAATTCCAGGACAGGGGGGCTCTGGGGCCAACGTCCTGACTTTC.

In its sample, this clonotype was seen many times. The chain is built from TRBV9 and TRBJ2-1; D is undetermined. This CDR3 is 12 amino acids long. With 0 bases removed from V and 7 bases from J, the gap between germline ends came to 5 bases. Germline CDR1 reads SGDLS; CDR2 reads YYNGEE. CDR3 nucleotides: TGTGCCAGCAGCGTAGGAATGAATGAGCAGTTCTTC. Translated: CASSVGMNEQFF.

This chain uses TRBV12-3 or TRBV12-4 with TRBJ2-3; tentatively, D is TRBD1 (6 bases). V shed 2 bases and J shed 0 bases, with 18 bases lying between them. CDR3 length: 18 amino acids. The CDR3 protein is CASSLRRVAGASTDTQYF. The CDR3, as DNA: TGTGCCAGCAGTTTAAGACGAGTGGCAGGGGCCAGCACAGATACGCAGTATTTT.

This sequence joins TRBV10-3 and TRBJ2-3, with 9 bases lining up with TRBD1. The trim removed 5 bases at V and 1 base at J, leaving 1 base unmatched. Looked up from germline, CDR1 is ENHRY and CDR2 is SYGVKD. The CDR3 has 14 residues. CDR3 region: CAISRTGGTDTQYF. The CDR3 coding sequence is TGTGCCATCAGTAGGACAGGGGGCACAGATACGCAGTATTTT.

The chain is built from TRBV27 and TRBJ1-6; no clear D gene. The germline V gene has CDR1 MNHEY and CDR2 SMNVEV (reference sequence). This CDR3 contains 13 residues. The V and J ends lost 5 bases and 9 bases respectively, with 11 bases between them. DNA for the CDR3: TGTGCCAGCAGTCCGTGGGTTGGTTCACCCCTCCACTTT. Translating gives CASSPWVGSPLHF.

In its sample, this clonotype was seen once. Because it lacks the conserved phenylalanine or tryptophan at the end, this CDR3 is likely a read error. Because the CDR3's place on the DNA is in doubt, the DNA is left out and the CDR3 is given as listed by TCRdb. V and J are TRBV3-1 and TRBJ2-1; the tabulated D call, TRBD2, remains unverified against the DNA. Germline CDR1 and CDR2: LGHDT and YNNKEL (reference sequence). The CDR3 comprises 13 residues, both ends counted. Here the CDR3 reads CASSLSLAAASLV.

The chain carries TRBV2 and TRBJ2-7, with D perhaps TRBD1 (6 bases). V was trimmed by 4 bases and J by 7 bases, leaving 17 bases between them. The CDR3 extends over 14 amino acids. The germline V gene encodes CDR1 SNHLY and CDR2 FYNNEI. CDR3 bases: TGTGCCAGCAGTGTCAGGGGTGCCCTCAATGAGCAGTACTTC. Translated: CASSVRGALNEQYF. The whole variable domain, remainder taken from reference TRBV2 and TRBJ2-7, is EPEVTQTPSHQVTQMGQEVILRCVPISNHLYFYWYRQILGQKVEFLVSFYNNEISEKSEIFDDQFSVERPDGSNFTLKIRSTKLEDSAMYFCASSVRGALNEQYFGPGTRLTVT.